The 24 T cell receptor beta chains below come from one sample, sequenced in a study of blood T cell repertoires in COVID-19. Repertoires were generated with immunoSEQ multiplex PCR, while TCRdb's copy carries only in-frame clones and drops some. This table has under 60,000 clones, over 65% appearing once. Sequences were obtained from peripheral blood. The receptors were sampled from a human donor in a cohort sampled during active COVID-19.

The rearrangement links TRBV27 to TRBJ1-2; D call uncertain. The V and J ends lost 7 bases and 6 bases respectively, with 15 bases between them. CDR3 length: 13 residues. Germline values: CDR1 MNHEY, CDR2 SMNVEV (reference sequence). The CDR3 here is CASTFLGQNGYTF. The DNA of the CDR3 is TGTGCCAGCACATTCCTAGGCCAAAATGGCTACACCTTC.

The genes are TRBV18 and TRBJ2-1; 8 positions match TRBD1. Germline trimming cut 3 bases from V and 4 bases from J; bases unmatched to any gene: 2. Germline V gives CDR1 KGHSH, CDR2 LQKENI. The CDR3 covers 14 residues. The CDR3 DNA is TGTGCCAGCTCACCCAGGGACAGGTACAATGAGCAGTTCTTC. It is translated as CASSPRDRYNEQFF.

The rearrangement uses TRBV6-2 or TRBV6-3 and TRBJ1-5, with D perhaps TRBD1 (5 bases). The CDR3 totals 15 residues. From germline, CDR1 is MNHEY and CDR2 SVGEGT. Between the trimmed V and J ends, which lost 2 bases and 4 bases, there was a span of 12 bases. Here the CDR3 DNA reads TGTGCCAGCAGTTACGCCGGGGGTGGGAATCAGCCCCAGCATTTT. Its translation is CASSYAGGGNQPQHF.

The chain employs TRBV2 and TRBJ1-3, with no clear D. CDR3 length equals 14 residues. Germline CDR1 SNHLY, CDR2 FYNNEI. Trimming cost V 6 bases and J 0 bases, with 9 bases left between them. The CDR3, as DNA: TGTGCCAGCAGGGAGGGATCCTCTGGAAACACCATATATTTT. Its protein is CASREGSSGNTIYF.

The chain recombines TRBV7-8 with TRBJ1-2; D is unresolved. The CDR3 is 14 residues long. Looked up from germline, CDR1 is SGHVS and CDR2 is FQNEAQ. V was pared by 2 bases and J by 0 bases, with 7 bases between. CDR3 in DNA: TGTGCCAGCAGCTTATCGGGGTCTAACTATGGCTACACCTTC. It yields the protein CASSLSGSNYGYTF.

This clone was seen only a few times. The chain is built from TRBV27 and TRBJ2-7; 9 bases line up with TRBD1. Trimming cost V 5 bases and J 4 bases; bases outside gene matches: 12. Looked up from germline, CDR1 is MNHEY and CDR2 is SMNVEV (reference sequence). The length of the CDR3 is 16 residues. The CDR3: CASSLFPGQGVYEQYF. The CDR3 DNA reads as TGTGCCAGCAGTCTCTTCCCGGGACAGGGTGTGTACGAGCAGTACTTC.

The CDR3 DNA reads TGTGCCAGCAGGACAGCGGGGGAGGTTTACGAGCAGTACTTC. Its translation is CASRTAGEVYEQYF. The V and J genes are TRBV13 and TRBJ2-7; 8 bases map to TRBD2. With V trimmed by 6 bases and J by 4 bases, 8 bases remained unmatched. The CDR3 covers 14 residues. Germline values: CDR1 PRHDT, CDR2 FYEKMQ (reference sequence).

The CDR3 loop reads CASSRRRMAGADTQYF. CDR3 sequence (DNA): TGTGCCAGCAGCCGTCGGAGGATGGCGGGGGCAGATACGCAGTATTTT. The rearrangement uses TRBV11-2 and TRBJ2-3, with 7 bases lining up with TRBD2. The CDR3 extends over 16 amino acids. V lost 5 bases, J lost 4 bases, and 12 bases stayed unmatched. Germline V CDR1 and CDR2: SGHAT, FQNNGV.

This rearrangement joins TRBV30 to TRBJ2-3; perhaps TRBD1 as D (5 bases). The CDR3 totals 12 residues. Trimming left V 3 bases short and J 9 bases short, with 13 bases between. The germline V gene has CDR1 GTSNPN and CDR2 SVGIG (reference sequence). CDR3 sequence reads: CAWSREWGTQYF. The CDR3 nucleotides read TGTGCCTGGAGCAGGGAATGGGGCACGCAGTATTTT.

V gene TRBV18 combines with J gene TRBJ1-1; 9 positions agree with TRBD1. The CDR3 runs 15 residues. Unmatched junction bases numbered 6, after V lost 6 bases and J lost 1 base. The germline V gene has CDR1 KGHSH and CDR2 LQKENI. In DNA form, the CDR3 reads TGTGCCAGCTCCCCCGCGGGACAGGGGAACACTGAAGCTTTCTTT. Protein product: CASSPAGQGNTEAFF.

The V gene is TRBV2, the J gene TRBJ1-1; D is ambiguous. CDR1 is SNHLY and CDR2 is FYNNEI in the germline V gene. Trimming cost V 10 bases and J 1 base, with 16 bases left between them. The CDR3 covers 14 residues. CDR3 nucleotides: TGTGCCACCCTACTCAGGTTAACGAACACTGAAGCTTTCTTT. Translating gives CATLLRLTNTEAFF.

V and J are TRBV28 and TRBJ2-7, with 14 bases fitting TRBD2. CDR3 length: 17 amino acids. Germline V lookup: CDR1 MDHEN, CDR2 SYDVKM. The V and J ends lost 2 bases and 3 bases, in that order; junction bases with no gene match: 6. The chain's CDR3 is CASSLRLAGGSGYEQYF. In DNA form, the CDR3 reads TGTGCCAGCAGTTTAAGACTAGCGGGGGGGTCAGGCTACGAGCAGTACTTC.

This clone appeared a few times. The J gene is TRBJ1-6, the V gene TRBV5-6; 8 nucleotides line up with TRBD1. The CDR3 runs to 14 residues. V trimming: 4 bases; J trimming: 8 bases; junction bases outside the gene matches: 5. Germline CDR1 reads SGHDT; CDR2 reads YYEEEE. CDR3 loop: CASSRDRGYSPLHF. The CDR3 region has the DNA TGTGCCAGCAGCCGTGACAGGGGCTATTCACCCCTCCACTTT. The variable domain in full, completed from reference TRBV5-6 and TRBJ1-6, reads DAGVTQSPTHLIKTRGQQVTLRCSPKSGHDTVSWYQQALGQGPQFIFQYYEEEERQRGNFPDRFSGHQFPNYSSELNVNALLLGDSALYLCASSRDRGYSPLHFGNGTRLTVT.

The rearrangement joins TRBV5-4 to TRBJ1-2; the D is unclear. Germline CDR1 is SGHNT and CDR2 is YYREEE (reference sequence). V was pared by 4 bases and J by 3 bases, with 16 bases between. CDR3 length equals 15 residues. The CDR3 loop reads CASSALLEEDYGYTF. CDR3 DNA: TGTGCCAGCAGCGCCTTACTGGAAGAGGACTATGGCTACACCTTC.

The chain has TRBV6-4 and TRBJ2-1, with 10 positions matching TRBD1. The CDR3 length is 16 residues. Germline CDR1 and CDR2: MRHNA and SNTAGT. The V and J ends lost 0 bases and 8 bases, in that order; junction bases with no gene match: 7. DNA for the CDR3: TGTGCCAGCAGTGACTCCCCGGGACAGGGGAAAGATGAGCAGTTCTTC. Protein sequence: CASSDSPGQGKDEQFF.

The chain employs TRBV4-1 and TRBJ1-2, with D uncertain. CDR1 MGHRA and CDR2 YSYEKL come from the germline V gene. The CDR3 has 13 residues. V was pared by 0 bases and J by 8 bases, with 10 bases between. The CDR3 DNA reads as TGCGCCAGCAGCCAAGATTATTCCGCGGGCTACACCTTC. This gives the protein CASSQDYSAGYTF.

This clone was seen ten or more times. The chain is built from TRBV5-1 and TRBJ2-1, with D hard to call. Germline V gene sequence: CDR1 SGHRS, CDR2 YFSETQ. This CDR3 comprises 14 residues. V was trimmed by 2 bases and J by 0 bases, leaving 6 bases between them. CDR3 bases: TGCGCCAGCAGCTTAACCAGCTCCTACAATGAGCAGTTCTTC. Its translation is CASSLTSSYNEQFF.

The chain combines TRBV21-1 with TRBJ2-7; the table calls TRBD1, which could not be checked here. TRBV21-1 is noted as a pseudogene. CDR3 size: 15 residues. CDR3 amino acids: CASSRQGANLYEQYF. The CDR3, as DNA: TGTGCCAGCAGTCGACAGGGAGCTAACCTTTACGAGCAGTACTTC.

The chain joins TRBV6-5 to TRBJ1-4; 8 bases match TRBD1. The germline V gene encodes CDR1 MNHEY and CDR2 SVGAGI. V shed 8 bases, J shed 2 bases, and the junction held 7 bases outside the gene matches. This CDR3 comprises 15 residues. The CDR3 here is CASLGQGTTNEKLFF. For the CDR3, the DNA is TGTGCCAGCCTTGGACAGGGTACCACTAATGAAAAACTGTTTTTT.

V and J are TRBV7-2 and TRBJ2-3; 12 nucleotides line up with TRBD2. With V trimmed by 5 bases and J by 6 bases, 3 bases remained unmatched. This CDR3 region has 14 residues. Germline assignment: CDR1 SGHTA and CDR2 FQGNSA. As DNA, the CDR3 is TGTGCCAGCAGCACAGGACTAGCGGGGGATACGCAGTATTTT. This translates into CASSTGLAGDTQYF. The full variable domain, completed using reference TRBV7-2 and TRBJ2-3, is GAGVSQSPSNKVTEKGKDVELRCDPISGHTALYWYRQSLGQGLEFLIYFQGNSAPDKSGLPSDRFSAERTGGSVSTLTIQRTQQEDSAVYLCASSTGLAGDTQYFGPGTRLTVL.

This rearrangement joins TRBV28 to TRBJ1-1; 7 positions match TRBD1. CDR3 length: 12 residues. V lost 6 bases and J lost 10; bases outside the gene matches: 8. Germline V CDR1 and CDR2: MDHEN, SYDVKM. The CDR3 DNA reads TGTGCCAGCAGCCCAGACAGGGAGAGAGCTTTCTTT. It encodes CASSPDRERAFF.

In its sample, this clone was seen once. In DNA, the CDR3 is TGTGCCAGCAGCTTAGATCCTCAGGGAGGGGAGTTCTTC. Translated: CASSLDPQGGEFF. This chain uses TRBV11-2 with TRBJ2-1; 7 positions agree with TRBD2. V gave up 0 bases and J gave up 14 bases; unmatched junction bases: 7. Per the germline V gene, CDR1 is SGHAT and CDR2 is FQNNGV. The CDR3 extends over 13 amino acids.

The chain employs TRBV2 and TRBJ2-3; D not certain. Per germline, CDR1 SNHLY and CDR2 FYNNEI. The V end lost 7 bases, the J end lost 2 bases, and 7 bases lay between the germline ends. The CDR3 contains 12 residues. The CDR3, as DNA: TGTGCCAGCAAAGCGTCCACAGATACGCAGTATTTT. Translation: CASKASTDTQYF.

The chain couples TRBV27 to TRBJ1-5; D unclear. The CDR3 is 13 amino acids. Germline loops: CDR1 MNHEY, CDR2 SMNVEV (reference sequence). V lost 3 bases and J lost 4, with 7 bases in between. Written as DNA, the CDR3 is TGTGCCAGCAGTTTGTTCGTAAATCAGCCCCAGCATTTT. Its protein product is CASSLFVNQPQHF.